This T cell receptor (beta chain) was identified during a study of identical twins. CDR3 length: 16 residues. The V gene end was trimmed by 1 base and the J gene end by 5 bases; junction bases not matched to a gene: 6. Germline loops: CDR1 SGHTA, CDR2 FQGNSA. TCRdb reprocessed the 5' RACE reads via MiXCR and lists one record per CDR3 protein. This table has some 1,700,000 distinct CDR3 sequences, roughly 35% appearing once. The chain carries TRBV7-2 and TRBJ2-3, with TRBD2 matching over 10 bases. This clonotype was obtained from a newborn girl in good health. What was sequenced was cord blood. CDR3 sequence reads: CASSLVSSGGGDTQYF. CDR3 nucleotides: TGTGCCAGCAGCTTAGTGTCTAGCGGGGGAGGAGATACGCAGTATTTT.